This TCR beta chain appears in the sequencing data of a study of response to subunit inactivated influenza vaccine. Study conclusions and caveats: Authors suggested few new T cells are recruited by each seasonal influenza vaccination.

Comments on this clonotype: Its cognate antigen is unknown.

TCRdb fed the RT-PCR reads into MiXCR, producing one record per CDR3 protein. The sample consists of 650,000 to 800,000 distinct CDR3 sequences, approximately 14% of them appearing once. The sample consisted of PBMCs from blood, taken around 14 days before vaccination. The origin of this receptor is a man aged 45-60 years who received an inactivated influenza vaccine.

Here the CDR3 DNA reads TGTGCCAGCAGTGTTCGAGGGGCCAACGTCCTGACTTTC. Residues: CASSVRGANVLTF. The chain has TRBV2 and TRBJ2-6; no reliable D call. The ends were cut back, 4 bases at V and 4 bases at J, with 5 bases in the middle. Germline loops: CDR1 SNHLY, CDR2 FYNNEI. The CDR3 is 13 residues long.